These T cell receptor beta chains were read from a single sample in a study of T cell repertoires in cytomegalovirus infection. Each CDR3 protein gets one entry after TCRdb re-called the reads with MiXCR. Among fewer than 400,000 distinct CDR3 sequences listed, 15% to 20% were seen once. The sample was PBMCs. These TCRs come from a human donor in good health (CMV status not recorded). Some clones in this sample may be carry-over from other donors' samples. Each CDR3 is given with its conserved first and last residue. A D gene is named only where the DNA matches it firmly. Some rows mark clone size as missing; the rest say once, few, many or name a class of expanded clone.

TRBV20-1,many,TRBJ2-3,TRBD1,TGCAGTGCTAGAGTCCCCCCCTGGACAGGGGTTTTAACCTCCCCCACAGATACGCAGTATTTT,CSARVPPWTGVLTSPTDTQYF
TRBV7-9,many,TRBJ1-1,NA,TGTGCCAGCAGCTTAGCGGAGACGCAGGGAGAAGCTTTCTTT,CASSLAETQGEAFF
TRBV27,many,TRBJ2-3,TRBD2,TGTGCCAGCAGTTCCTGGACTAGCGGGACTGCAGATACGCAGTATTTT,CASSSWTSGTADTQYF
TRBV6-6,NA,TRBJ2-1,NA,TGTGCCAGCAGTTTTACGGGGACCTCCTACAATGAGCAGTTCTTC,CASSFTGTSYNEQFF
TRBV7-9,many,TRBJ1-2,NA,TGTGCCAGCAGCTTCCGGGACGATGGATCGTATGGCTACACCTTC,CASSFRDDGSYGYTF
TRBV5-4,few,TRBJ2-1,NA,TGTGCCAGCAGTGACAGGAGGGGCTACAATGAGCAGTTCTTC,CASSDRRGYNEQFF
TRBV4-2,few,TRBJ1-1,TRBD1,TGTGCCAGCAGCCAAGGGGGGACAGGGGCAGGGGGTACTGAAGCTTTCTTT,CASSQGGTGAGGTEAFF
TRBV19,NA,TRBJ2-3,NA,TGTGCCAGTAGTAACGGGAACTTGGATACGCAGTATTTT,CASSNGNLDTQYF
TRBV7-2,many,TRBJ2-5,NA,TGTGCCAGCAGCTTAGTCAGATCTCAAGAGACCCAGTACTTC,CASSLVRSQETQYF
TRBV7-2,many,TRBJ2-3,NA,TGTGCCAGCAGCCCCATAGGTGCAGATACGCAGTATTTT,CASSPIGADTQYF
TRBV6-5,NA,TRBJ2-7,NA,TGTGCCAGTTCCCGCAGCCGGCTAGCTCCCTACGAGCAGTACTTC,CASSRSRLAPYEQYF
TRBV12-3/TRBV12-4,NA,TRBJ2-5,NA,TGTGCCAGCACCAAGAGTGGGGGAGAGACCCAGTACTTC,CASTKSGGETQYF
TRBV20-1,NA,TRBJ2-1,NA,TGCAGTGCTAGAGATAGGAGGCAGGGCTCCTACAATGAGCAGTTCTTC,CSARDRRQGSYNEQFF
TRBV7-9,many,TRBJ2-7,NA,TGTGCCAGCAGCTCCCAGGGCTACGAGCAGTACTTC,CASSSQGYEQYF
TRBV7-2,many,TRBJ2-7,NA,TGTGCCAGCAGCTTAATAGCCTACGAGCAGTACTTC,CASSLIAYEQYF